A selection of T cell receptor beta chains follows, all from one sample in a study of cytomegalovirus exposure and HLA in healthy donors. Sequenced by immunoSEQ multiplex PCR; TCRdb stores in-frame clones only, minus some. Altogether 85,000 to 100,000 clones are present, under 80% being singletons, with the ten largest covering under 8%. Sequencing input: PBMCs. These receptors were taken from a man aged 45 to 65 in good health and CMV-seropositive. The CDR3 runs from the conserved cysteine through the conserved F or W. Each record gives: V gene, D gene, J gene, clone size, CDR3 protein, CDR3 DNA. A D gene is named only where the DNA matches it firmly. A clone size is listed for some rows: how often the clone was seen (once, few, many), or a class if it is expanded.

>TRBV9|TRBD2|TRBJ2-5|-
CASSVGLAGMGETQYF
TGTGCCAGCAGCGTAGGCCTAGCGGGGATGGGGGAGACCCAGTACTTC
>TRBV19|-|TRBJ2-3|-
CASRAGTSSTDTQYF
TGTGCCAGTAGAGCGGGGACATCTAGCACAGATACGCAGTATTTT
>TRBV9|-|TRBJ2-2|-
CASSPRSGSTGELFF
TGTGCCAGCAGCCCTCGATCGGGGAGCACCGGGGAGCTGTTTTTT
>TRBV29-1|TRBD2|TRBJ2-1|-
CSLGTSGGLFNEQFF
TGCAGCCTCGGGACTAGCGGGGGGCTGTTCAATGAGCAGTTCTTC
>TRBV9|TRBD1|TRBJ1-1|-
CASSHPPAGGVKNTEAFF
TGTGCCAGCAGTCACCCTCCCGCAGGGGGCGTAAAGAACACTGAAGCTTTCTTT
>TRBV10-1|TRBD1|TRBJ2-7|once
CADTGTGRPPTAYEQYF
TGCGCCGACACCGGGACAGGGAGGCCCCCTACGGCCTACGAGCAGTACTTC
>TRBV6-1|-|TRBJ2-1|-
CASSGQGSSYNEQFF
TGTGCCAGCAGTGGACAAGGGAGCTCCTACAATGAGCAGTTCTTC
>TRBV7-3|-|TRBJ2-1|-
CASSLRAGGVSYNEQFF
TGTGCCAGCAGCTTGAGGGCCGGCGGCGTCTCCTACAATGAGCAGTTCTTC
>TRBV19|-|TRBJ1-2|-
CASSIGAYGYPF
TGTGCCAGTAGTATAGGGGCCTATGGCTACCCCTTC
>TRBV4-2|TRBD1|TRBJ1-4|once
CASSFNPWTGVNEKLFF
TGTGCCAGCAGCTTTAACCCATGGACAGGGGTTAATGAAAAACTGTTTTTT
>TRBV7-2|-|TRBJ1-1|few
CASSPPNGGGKAFF
TGTGCCAGCAGCCCACCGAATGGGGGGGGGAAAGCTTTCTTT
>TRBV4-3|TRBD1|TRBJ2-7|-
CASSQDRDSSYEQYF
TGCGCCAGCAGCCAAGACCGGGACAGCAGCTACGAGCAGTACTTC
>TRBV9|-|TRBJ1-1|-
CASSVGGYTEAFF
TGTGCCAGCAGCGTAGGGGGCTACACTGAAGCTTTCTTT
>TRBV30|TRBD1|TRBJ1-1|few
CAWRGQGSEAFF
TGTGCCTGGAGGGGACAGGGAAGTGAAGCTTTCTTT
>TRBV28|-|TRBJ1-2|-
CASTLPGDSYTF
TGTGCCAGCACACTCCCCGGGGATAGCTACACCTTC
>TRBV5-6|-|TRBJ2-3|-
CASSLVRDTDTQYF
TGTGCCAGCAGCTTGGTGCGGGACACAGATACGCAGTATTTT
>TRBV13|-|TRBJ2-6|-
CASSSRGSGANVLTF
TGTGCCAGCAGCTCACGGGGCTCTGGGGCCAACGTCCTGACTTTC
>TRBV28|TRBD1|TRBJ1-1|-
CASSYDRGRLTEAFF
TGTGCCAGCAGTTATGACAGGGGGCGTCTCACTGAAGCTTTCTTT
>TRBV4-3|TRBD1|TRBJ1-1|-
CASSRVGTGGGRSTEAFF
TGCGCCAGCAGCCGCGTGGGGACAGGGGGAGGGAGAAGCACTGAAGCTTTCTTT
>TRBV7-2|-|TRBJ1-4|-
CASSLDTATNEKLFF
TGTGCCAGCAGCTTAGACACCGCAACTAATGAAAAACTGTTTTTT
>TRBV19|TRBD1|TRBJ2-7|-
CASTAGTGLQGSYEQYF
TGTGCCAGCACCGCCGGGACAGGGTTACAGGGCTCCTACGAGCAGTACTTC
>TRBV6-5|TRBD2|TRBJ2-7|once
CASSYSGLASNYEQYF
TGTGCCAGCAGTTACTCAGGACTAGCGAGTAACTACGAGCAGTACTTC
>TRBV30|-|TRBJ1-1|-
CAWSLSTEAFF
TGTGCCTGGAGTCTGAGCACTGAAGCTTTCTTT
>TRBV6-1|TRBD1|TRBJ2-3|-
CASPTGGRADTQYF
TGTGCCAGCCCGACAGGGGGCAGAGCAGATACGCAGTATTTT
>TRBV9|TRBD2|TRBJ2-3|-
CASSVRVAGGSTDTQYF
TGTGCCAGCAGCGTAAGAGTAGCGGGGGGCAGCACAGATACGCAGTATTTT
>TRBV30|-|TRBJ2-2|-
CAWSEWGRMNTGELFF
TGTGCCTGGAGTGAGTGGGGCAGAATGAACACCGGGGAGCTGTTTTTT
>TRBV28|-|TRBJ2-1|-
CASSARINGQFF
TGTGCCAGCTCCGCGAGGATCAATGGGCAGTTCTTC
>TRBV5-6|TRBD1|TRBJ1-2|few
CASSLRDSYGYTF
TGTGCCAGCAGCCTTCGGGACAGTTATGGCTACACCTTC
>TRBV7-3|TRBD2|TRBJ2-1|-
CASSTSGGHYNEQFF
TGTGCCAGCAGCACCAGCGGGGGGCACTACAATGAGCAGTTCTTC
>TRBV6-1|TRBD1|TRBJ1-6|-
CASDRGGNSPLHF
TGTGCCAGTGACAGGGGGGGAAATTCACCCCTCCACTTT
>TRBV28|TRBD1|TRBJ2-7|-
CASRQIPRDRGNYEQYF
TGTGCCAGCAGACAAATACCCCGGGACAGGGGTAACTACGAGCAGTACTTC
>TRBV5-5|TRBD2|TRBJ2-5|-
CASSLGMAGGFQETQYF
TGTGCCAGCAGCTTGGGAATGGCGGGGGGTTTCCAAGAGACCCAGTACTTC
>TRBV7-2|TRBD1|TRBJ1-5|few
CASSSRWTGRDQPQHF
TGTGCCAGCAGCTCGAGATGGACAGGGAGGGATCAGCCCCAGCATTTT